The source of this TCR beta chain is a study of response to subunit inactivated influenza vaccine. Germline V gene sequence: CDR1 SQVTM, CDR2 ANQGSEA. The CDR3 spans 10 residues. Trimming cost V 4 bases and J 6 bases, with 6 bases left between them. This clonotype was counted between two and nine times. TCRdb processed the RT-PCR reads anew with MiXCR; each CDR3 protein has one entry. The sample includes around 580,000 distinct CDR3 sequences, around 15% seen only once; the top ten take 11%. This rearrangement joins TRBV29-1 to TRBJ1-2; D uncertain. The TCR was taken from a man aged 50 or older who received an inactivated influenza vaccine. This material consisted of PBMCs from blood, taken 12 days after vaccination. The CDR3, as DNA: TGCAGCGTTGGGGAAGATGGCTACACCTTC. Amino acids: CSVGEDGYTF.